The 15 T cell receptor beta chains below come from one sample, sequenced in a study of CD8+CD57+ T cells in acquired aplastic anemia. The use of genomic DNA as template underpinned the TCR beta VDJ and CDR3 profiling. TCRdb used MiXCR to reprocess the reads, holding one entry per CDR3 protein. The repertoire has some 220,000 distinct CDR3 sequences, 30% to 40% of them found once; the top ten carry 1.1%. Sample: sorted CD4+, CD8+, or CD8+CD57+ T cells (not recorded which) from PBMCs. These receptors were obtained from a human donor in good health, serving as a control.

This clonotype has more than one count but fewer than ten. This sequence joins TRBV11-2 and TRBJ2-1, with a possible D match to TRBD2 (6 bases). The germline CDR1 and CDR2 sequences are SGHAT and FQNNGV. Between the trimmed V and J ends, which lost 6 bases and 0 bases, there was a span of 9 bases. The CDR3 has 14 residues. In nucleotides, the CDR3 is TGTGCCAGCAGTTACGGGAGCTCCTACAATGAGCAGTTCTTC. Its protein is CASSYGSSYNEQFF.

There are many counts of this clonotype. V and J are TRBV7-2 and TRBJ1-2; D uncertain. The CDR3 length is 13 residues. Trimming removed 1 base from V and 4 bases from J, with 7 bases in between. Germline CDR1 and CDR2: SGHTA and FQGNSA. The CDR3 DNA sequence: TGTGCCAGCAGCTTAGGACGTTTCTATGGCTACACCTTC. Its translation: CASSLGRFYGYTF.

V gene TRBV12-3 or TRBV12-4 combines with J gene TRBJ1-6; TRBD1 aligns across 12 bases. CDR3 length: 22 residues. The junction had 23 bases not matched to a gene; V was cut back by 7 bases and J by 4 bases. The CDR3 is CASTAGTGGDYRVTSYNSPLHF. The CDR3 DNA is TGTGCCAGCACCGCCGGGACAGGGGGCGATTATAGGGTCACCTCGTATAATTCACCCCTCCACTTT.

The rearrangement uses TRBV4-1 and TRBJ2-7; D is ambiguous. V gave up 4 bases and J gave up 2 bases, with 18 bases separating them. The V gene's germline CDR1 is MGHRA and CDR2 YSYEKL. The CDR3 runs to 16 residues. CDR3 DNA sequence: TGCGCCAGCAGCCCCCCCCCGGTTGGGCCCACCTACGAGCAGTACTTC. Amino acids: CASSPPPVGPTYEQYF.

A note on this clonotype: This sequence may be a read error, since a much larger clone differs from it by one base. This rearrangement joins TRBV20-1 to TRBJ2-5; TRBD2 aligns across 12 bases. This CDR3 is 15 amino acids long. The germline V gene encodes CDR1 DFQATT and CDR2 SNEGSKA (reference sequence). Trimming at V came to 3 bases and at J to 4 bases, leaving 6 bases not matched to a gene. The chain's CDR3 is CSARVRTSGTETQYF. As DNA, the CDR3 is TGCAGTGCTAGGGTTAGGACTAGCGGGACAGAGACCCAGTACTTC.

This CDR3 reads CATSRASTGTGELFF. CDR3 coding DNA: TGTGCCACCAGCAGAGCCTCGACAGGGACCGGGGAGCTGTTTTTT. The chain recombines TRBV15 with TRBJ2-2, with 7 bases matching TRBD1. The germline V gene has CDR1 LNHNV and CDR2 YYDKDF (reference sequence). CDR3 size: 15 residues. V lost 1 base to trimming and J lost 5 bases; unmatched junction nucleotides: 4.

This clonotype was counted ten times or more. The genes are TRBV24-1 and TRBJ1-2, with D unresolved. This CDR3 region has 12 residues. Trimming left V 5 bases short and J 4 bases short, with 7 bases between. Germline V gives CDR1 KGHDR, CDR2 SFDVKD. CDR3 sequence reads: CATSGFGYGYTF. For the CDR3, the DNA is TGTGCCACCAGTGGATTTGGCTATGGCTACACCTTC.

The genes are TRBV7-9 and TRBJ1-4; D unclear. The CDR3 spans 13 residues. V was cut by 5 bases and J by 8 bases, with 12 bases left in between. Germline assignment: CDR1 SEHNR and CDR2 FQNEAQ (reference sequence). CDR3 residues: CASSLLSEEKLFF. The CDR3 DNA follows: TGTGCCAGCAGCCTCTTGTCTGAGGAAAAACTGTTTTTT.

Only a few counts were recorded for this clonotype. The gene calls are TRBV30 and TRBJ1-5, with D perhaps TRBD1 (6 bases). Germline CDR1 is GTSNPN and CDR2 is SVGIG (reference sequence). This CDR3 region has 14 residues. V was clipped by 3 bases and J by 5 bases, with 14 bases between them. The CDR3 region has the DNA TGTGCCTGGAGCGAGGGGGGGAGATATCAGCCCCAGCATTTT. This translates into CAWSEGGRYQPQHF.

Comments on this clonotype: This clone may be a read error of a much larger clone one base away. This CDR3 is CASRMIDKTWFSYEQYF. The CDR3 region has the DNA TGTGCCAGTAGGATGATAGACAAGACGTGGTTCTCCTACGAGCAGTACTTC. The chain has TRBV19 and TRBJ2-7, with D uncertain. The V gene's germline CDR1 is LNHDA and CDR2 SQIVND (reference sequence). This CDR3 is 17 amino acids long. V lost 6 bases to trimming and J lost 0 bases, with 21 bases between them. The full variable domain, in which reference TRBV19 and TRBJ2-7 provide the parts outside the CDR3, is DGGITQSPKYLFRKEGQNVTLSCEQNLNHDAMYWYRQDPGQGLRLIYYSQIVNDFQKGDIAEGYSVSREKKESFPLTVTSAQKNPTAFYLCASRMIDKTWFSYEQYFGPGTRLTVT.

This clonotype was recorded a few times. A much bigger clone sits one base away, suggesting this may be a read error. This CDR3 is missing its conserved last phenylalanine or tryptophan, likely due to a read error. The chain carries TRBV20-1 and TRBJ1-1; unclear D gene. CDR1 is DFQATT, CDR2 SNEGSKA, per germline (reference sequence). CDR3 length equals 11 residues. Trimming took 5 bases from V and 7 from J, leaving 11 bases between them. The CDR3 DNA reads as TGCAGTGCTGGCGCTCATCGTGAAGCTTTCCTT. Its translation: CSAGAHREAFL.

This clonotype was seen at least ten times. The CDR3 region is CASSTQLSNQPQHF. The CDR3 DNA is TGTGCCAGTAGTACACAGCTTAGCAATCAGCCCCAGCATTTT. The genes are TRBV19 and TRBJ1-5; D uncertain. Germline CDR1 is LNHDA and CDR2 is SQIVND (reference sequence). There are 14 residues in the CDR3. With 4 bases removed from V and 0 bases from J, the gap between germline ends came to 7 bases.

This clonotype showed up many times. The chain employs TRBV20-1 and TRBJ2-1; D may match TRBD1 or TRBD2 (5 bases each). With 5 bases removed from V and 5 bases from J, the gap between germline ends came to 22 bases. The germline gives CDR1 DFQATT, CDR2 SNEGSKA (reference sequence). The CDR3 contains 16 residues. The CDR3, as DNA: TGCAGTGCTGGGGACCGACACGGGAAGACCCACAATGAGCAGTTCTTC. It specifies CSAGDRHGKTHNEQFF.

A single count supports this clonotype. The gene calls are TRBV2 and TRBJ1-5; D ambiguous. The germline CDR1 and CDR2 sequences are SNHLY and FYNNEI. This CDR3 is built from 15 residues. V shed 6 bases and J shed 3 bases, with 15 bases lying between them. In DNA, the CDR3 is TGTGCCAGCAGCCCCGGACCGTATTTCAATCAGCCCCAGCATTTT. This gives the protein CASSPGPYFNQPQHF.

This clonotype has a count of ten or more. This chain links TRBV4-1 with TRBJ1-5; D not certain. The germline V gene encodes CDR1 MGHRA and CDR2 YSYEKL. The CDR3 has 16 residues. The V end lost 3 bases, the J end lost 6 bases, and 18 bases lay between the germline ends. In DNA, the CDR3 is TGCGCCAGCAGCCAGCTGGCCCACGTGGCGAGTCAGCCCCAGCATTTT. Translating gives CASSQLAHVASQPQHF.